This T cell receptor (beta chain) emerged from a study of graft-versus-host responses after intestinal transplantation. Looking at the study overall: Every one of the recipients received anti-thymocyte globulin induction and afterwards took tacrolimus and steroids for 3 to 4 years.

Germline V CDR1 and CDR2: LGHNA, YNFKEQ. The CDR3 covers 15 residues. V was trimmed by 0 bases and J by 6 bases, leaving 11 bases between them. Regarding this clone: Its target is unknown.

The protocol was immunoSEQ multiplex PCR, while the TCRdb copy is restricted to in-frame clones and leaves out a portion. Seen here are under 75,000 clones, around 87% observed once, and the top ten hold about 4.3%. The sequence derives from a human donor who was the organ donor for an intestinal transplant. The chain joins TRBV4-2 to TRBJ2-2; tentative D call: TRBD1 (6 bases). Sequenced material: unstimulated CD8+ T cells sorted from spleen or lymph node cells, taken before transplant. The CDR3 DNA sequence: TGTGCCAGCAGCCAAGATACAGGGTGGGCCGGGGAGCTGTTTTTT. Amino acids: CASSQDTGWAGELFF.